A single sample is the source of the 3 T cell receptor beta chains below, sequenced in a study of cytomegalovirus exposure and HLA in healthy donors. Measured with immunoSEQ multiplex PCR; TCRdb has only the in-frame clones, and not every one. This sample has 150,000 to 200,000 clones, with more than 70% found just once. Sample: PBMCs. The origin of the receptors is a woman aged 18 to 35 in good health and CMV-seronegative.

The chain links TRBV21-1 to TRBJ1-2; no DNA check was done on the table's D call, TRBD1. TRBV21-1 counts as a pseudogene. The CDR3 totals 13 residues. The CDR3 DNA follows: TGTGCCAGCACGGACAGGGGGCGCGGTGGCTACACCTTC. Protein: CASTDRGRGGYTF.

The chain is built from TRBV4-1 and TRBJ2-2; TRBD2 aligns across 9 bases. Germline V gene lookup returns CDR1 MGHRA and CDR2 YSYEKL. Germline trimming cut 3 bases from V and 1 base from J; bases unmatched to any gene: 6. CDR3 size: 17 residues. CDR3 protein: CASSQVLLAGNTGELFF. Written as DNA, the CDR3 is TGCGCCAGCAGCCAGGTCTTACTAGCGGGGAACACCGGGGAGCTGTTTTTT.

This clone was observed once. The rearrangement links TRBV11-3 to TRBJ2-1; possible D gene TRBD1, 6 bases. This CDR3 region has 16 residues. Per the germline V gene, CDR1 is SGHNT and CDR2 is YENEEA. Trimming cost V 5 bases and J 0 bases, with 14 bases left between them. In DNA form, the CDR3 reads TGTGCCAGCAGCATCGGACAGAGGAGCTCCTACAATGAGCAGTTCTTC. This encodes CASSIGQRSSYNEQFF.